This passage covers 22 T cell receptor beta chains from one sample sequenced in a study of OX40 agonist ivuxolimab in advanced cancers. This table comes from immunoSEQ multiplex PCR, and its TCRdb copy is limited to in-frame clones, with some not included. The repertoire holds about 78,000 clones, with roughly nine tenths as singletons. The starting material was CD4+ or CD8+ T cells sorted from blood, obtained in a trial of the OX40 agonist ivuxolimab. The source of these receptors is an adult with an advanced solid tumor such as melanoma, head and neck, liver or kidney cancer.

This chain connects TRBV5-4 to TRBJ1-6, with D tentatively TRBD1 (6 bases). The CDR3 sequence is 16 residues long. CDR1 and CDR2 (germline): SGHNT, YYREEE (reference sequence). Between the trimmed V and J ends, which lost 4 bases and 7 bases, there was a span of 18 bases. The CDR3 DNA follows: TGTGCCAGCAGCCTGGAGGGGACATTAGTCAATTCACCCCTCCACTTT. This sequence encodes CASSLEGTLVNSPLHF.

This chain joins TRBV18 and TRBJ2-2, with D hard to call. This CDR3 comprises 13 residues. Germline assignment: CDR1 KGHSH and CDR2 LQKENI. Trimming pared 3 bases from V and 6 bases from J, leaving 8 bases between. CDR3 nucleotides: TGTGCCAGCTCACCCGAGCTTGCCGGGGAGCTGTTTTTT. This sequence encodes CASSPELAGELFF.

This chain connects TRBV28 to TRBJ1-1, with D perhaps matching TRBD1 (5 bases). Trimming left V 6 bases short and J 5 bases short, with 13 bases between. The CDR3 runs 13 residues. Germline lookup yields CDR1 MDHEN and CDR2 SYDVKM. The CDR3 sequence: CASRGRGWTEAFF. CDR3 bases: TGTGCCAGCAGGGGTAGGGGATGGACTGAAGCTTTCTTT.

The chain uses TRBV27 and TRBJ2-3; no firm D call. V was trimmed by 8 bases and J by 4 bases, leaving 13 bases between them. Germline values: CDR1 MNHEY, CDR2 SMNVEV (reference sequence). The CDR3 extends over 13 amino acids. CDR3: CASGVKPPDTQYF. The CDR3 DNA follows: TGTGCCAGCGGTGTCAAGCCACCAGATACGCAGTATTTT.

The CDR3 is CASSSGANYGYTF. In DNA, the CDR3 is TGTGCCAGCAGCAGTGGGGCTAACTATGGCTACACCTTC. V gene TRBV7-2 combines with J gene TRBJ1-2; D uncertain. The ends were cut back, 5 bases at V and 0 bases at J, with 7 bases in the middle. The CDR3 length is 13 residues. The germline CDR1 and CDR2 sequences are SGHTA and FQGNSA.

The chain employs TRBV15 and TRBJ2-5; D is uncertain. Germline V gene sequence: CDR1 LNHNV, CDR2 YYDKDF (reference sequence). The CDR3 spans 12 residues. V was trimmed by 0 bases and J by 5 bases, leaving 4 bases between them. The CDR3 is CATSRDIETQYF. The CDR3, as DNA: TGTGCCACCAGCAGAGATATTGAGACCCAGTACTTC.

V usage is TRBV27 and J usage is TRBJ2-5; the match to TRBD1 covers 7 bases. The CDR3 totals 17 residues. Germline lookup yields CDR1 MNHEY and CDR2 SMNVEV (reference sequence). With V trimmed by 5 bases and J by 0 bases, 12 bases remained unmatched. CDR3 sequence (DNA): TGTGCCAGCAGTCCTCCTCGAGGGACAGTCTACCAAGAGACCCAGTACTTC. It encodes CASSPPRGTVYQETQYF.

The J gene is TRBJ1-1, the V gene TRBV29-1; possibly TRBD1 for D (6 bases). CDR3 length: 13 amino acids. The germline V and J ends were trimmed by 6 bases and 1 base, with 12 bases remaining between them. Germline assignment: CDR1 SQVTM and CDR2 ANQGSEA. Written as DNA, the CDR3 is TGCAGCGTCGGACAGTTCGGGAACACTGAAGCTTTCTTT. Protein: CSVGQFGNTEAFF.

The V and J genes are TRBV11-1 and TRBJ2-6; no definite D call. The V end was cut by 4 bases, the J end by 3 bases, with 13 bases between. CDR3 length: 16 amino acids. Germline V lookup: CDR1 SGHAT, CDR2 FQDESV (reference sequence). The DNA for the CDR3 is TGTGCCAGCAGCTCTCGTGAGGCCCTTGGGGCCAACGTCCTGACTTTC. It translates to CASSSREALGANVLTF.

The chain employs TRBV9 and TRBJ2-5, with 8 bases aligning to TRBD1. Trimming at V came to 0 bases and at J to 3 bases, leaving 10 bases not matched to a gene. The CDR3 is made up of 17 amino acids. The germline V gene has CDR1 SGDLS and CDR2 YYNGEE. The CDR3: CASSVARWAGGKETQYF. In DNA, the CDR3 is TGTGCCAGCAGCGTAGCTCGGTGGGCAGGGGGCAAAGAGACCCAGTACTTC.

The chain couples TRBV5-4 to TRBJ2-5, with D possibly matching TRBD1 (6 bases). Germline-derived CDR1 and CDR2 are SGHNT and YYREEE (reference sequence). Between the trimmed V and J ends, which lost 8 bases and 2 bases, there was a span of 13 bases. The CDR3 extends over 13 amino acids. The chain's CDR3 is CASTPQGQETQYF. Written as DNA, the CDR3 is TGTGCCAGTACCCCTCAGGGGCAAGAGACCCAGTACTTC.

The CDR3 protein is CASSPTSGKLSGANVLTF. The CDR3 DNA reads as TGTGCCAGCAGTCCGACTAGCGGGAAGTTGTCTGGGGCCAACGTCCTGACTTTC. This sequence joins TRBV27 and TRBJ2-6; the match to TRBD2 covers 11 bases. Germline values: CDR1 MNHEY, CDR2 SMNVEV (reference sequence). CDR3 length equals 18 residues. V gave up 5 bases and J gave up 1 base; unmatched junction bases: 7.

The chain is built from TRBV7-9 and TRBJ1-2, with D perhaps TRBD1 (6 bases). CDR1 is SEHNR and CDR2 is FQNEAQ in the germline V gene (reference sequence). The CDR3 has 14 amino acids. The V end was cut by 5 bases, the J end by 7 bases, with 17 bases between. DNA of the CDR3: TGTGCCAGCAGCCGGATAGGGGGGTCAGGTGGCTACACCTTC. It is translated as CASSRIGGSGGYTF.

The chain has TRBV20-1 and TRBJ1-2, with TRBD1 as a possible D gene (5 bases). V lost 3 bases and J 13 bases, leaving 9 bases between the germline ends. The CDR3 is 9 amino acids. CDR1 DFQATT and CDR2 SNEGSKA come from the germline V gene (reference sequence). The CDR3 region has the DNA TGCAGTGCTAGGGGGGAACGCACCTTC. Its protein is CSARGERTF.

This chain joins TRBV5-1 and TRBJ2-7, with D possibly TRBD1 on 6 matching bases. There are 14 residues in the CDR3. V lost 4 bases, J lost 7 bases, and 18 bases lay in between. CDR1 is SGHRS, CDR2 YFSETQ, per germline. The CDR3 DNA reads TGCGCCAGCAGCCCGGACAGCCTTGGTTCGGAGCAGTACTTC. Translation: CASSPDSLGSEQYF.

J is TRBJ1-5 and V is TRBV4-2; weak D call: TRBD1 (5 bases). The germline V and J ends were trimmed by 1 base and 6 bases, with 16 bases remaining between them. CDR3 length equals 16 residues. Germline V gene sequence: CDR1 LGHNA, CDR2 YNFKEQ. Here the CDR3 reads CASSQARNSGVQPQHF. Written as DNA, the CDR3 is TGTGCCAGCAGCCAAGCAAGGAACTCGGGGGTTCAGCCCCAGCATTTT.

The chain has TRBV6-1 and TRBJ2-2; D may be TRBD1 (6 bases). Germline CDR1 reads MNHNS; CDR2 reads SASEGT. The V gene lost 4 bases and the J gene lost 4 bases, with 16 bases spanning the gap. The CDR3 runs to 16 residues. The CDR3 protein is CASSVRQGMGTGELFF. CDR3 nucleotide sequence: TGTGCCAGCAGTGTCCGGCAGGGGATGGGCACCGGGGAGCTGTTTTTT.

This chain uses TRBV25-1 with TRBJ1-4; unclear D gene. V gave up 3 bases and J gave up 5 bases, with 13 bases separating them. The CDR3 loop spans 15 amino acids. Germline V gene lookup returns CDR1 MGHDK and CDR2 SYGVNS. The CDR3 DNA reads TGTGCCAGCAGTGAGGCTTCCGGGAACAATGAAAAACTGTTTTTT. It codes for CASSEASGNNEKLFF.

The V and J genes are TRBV28 and TRBJ1-2, with a weak D call TRBD1 (5 bases). V lost 3 bases and J lost 9, with 20 bases in between. Germline CDR1 MDHEN, CDR2 SYDVKM. This CDR3 is 15 amino acids long. CDR3 bases: TGTGCCAGCAGTTTGGGGGAGGGCCAGCCCGATAGCTACACCTTC. As protein: CASSLGEGQPDSYTF.

The V gene is TRBV7-8, the J gene TRBJ1-1; D unresolved. CDR3 length: 13 residues. CDR1 is SGHVS and CDR2 is FQNEAQ in the germline V gene. V lost 1 base, J lost 8 bases, and 11 bases lay in between. DNA for the CDR3: TGTGCCAGCAGCTTAGGCCTCCTGCAGGAAGCTTTCTTT. Translation: CASSLGLLQEAFF. Using reference TRBV7-8 and TRBJ1-1 for the parts outside the CDR3, the full variable domain is GAGVSQSPRYKVAKRGQDVALRCDPISGHVSLFWYQQALGQGPEFLTYFQNEAQLDKSGLPSDRFFAERPEGSVSTLKIQRTQQEDSAVYLCASSLGLLQEAFFGQGTRLTVV.

The chain carries TRBV5-1 and TRBJ2-7; no reliable D call. This CDR3 has 14 amino acids. The V end lost 0 bases, the J end lost 0 bases, and 7 bases lay between the germline ends. Germline V gene sequence: CDR1 SGHRS, CDR2 YFSETQ. The CDR3: CASSLAVSSYEQYF. CDR3 coding DNA: TGCGCCAGCAGCTTGGCAGTGAGCTCCTACGAGCAGTACTTC.

The V and J genes are TRBV6-1 and TRBJ2-4; TRBD1 matches at 9 bases. The germline V gene encodes CDR1 MNHNS and CDR2 SASEGT. V dropped 1 base and J dropped 13; count of bases not matched to a gene: 8. The CDR3 totals 14 residues. The CDR3 nucleotides read TGTGCCAGCAGTGAAGGCCGGACAGGGGTAAGCCAGTACTTC. Protein product: CASSEGRTGVSQYF.